This is a list of T cell receptor beta chains from one sample in a study of regulatory and conventional T cells in RAG deficiency. The protocol was immunoSEQ multiplex PCR, while the TCRdb copy is restricted to in-frame clones and leaves out a portion. The sample lists approximately 30,000 clones, approximately 96% occurring once. The sample was also linked to a second study, of regulatory T cells.

Sequencing input: CD25- CD4+ T cells sorted from blood. These receptors were taken from a human donor in good health. The CDR3 runs from the conserved cysteine through the conserved F or W. Fields, in order: clone size, D gene, CDR3 length, V gene, J gene, CDR3 protein, CDR3 DNA. The D gene is left open where the match is weak. Only part of the rows carry a size: once, few, many, or a class if the clone is expanded.

>-|-|14|TRBV29-1|TRBJ2-1
CSAQVASSYNEQFF
TGCAGCGCCCAAGTAGCGAGCTCCTACAATGAGCAGTTCTTC
>-|-|15|TRBV30|TRBJ1-2
CAWRKRDTGFVGYTF
TGTGCCTGGAGGAAAAGGGACACCGGCTTTGTTGGCTACACCTTC
>-|-|18|TRBV11-3|TRBJ1-5
CASSFQLPGQSFDQPQHF
TGTGCCAGCAGCTTCCAGCTCCCCGGACAGTCCTTCGATCAGCCCCAGCATTTT
>once|-|11|TRBV20-1|TRBJ2-7
CSATGTYEQYF
TGCAGTGCAACCGGGACCTACGAGCAGTACTTC
>-|-|15|TRBV30|TRBJ1-2
CAWSRYREGRGGYTF
TGTGCCTGGAGTAGATATAGGGAGGGCCGGGGCGGCTACACCTTC
>-|-|17|TRBV4-2|TRBJ2-5
CASSQVGSEALQETQYF
TGTGCCAGCAGCCAAGTCGGTAGTGAAGCGCTTCAAGAGACCCAGTACTTC
>-|TRBD2|15|TRBV29-1|TRBJ2-3
CSVDRTSGGTDTQYF
TGCAGCGTTGATAGGACTAGCGGGGGCACAGATACGCAGTATTTT
>-|TRBD1|15|TRBV9|TRBJ1-1
CASSVLPTGGLVAFF
TGTGCCAGCAGCGTGCTGCCGACAGGGGGCTTGGTAGCTTTCTTT
>-|-|15|TRBV11-2|TRBJ2-7
CASSPGGLSRDEQYF
TGTGCCAGCAGCCCAGGGGGGTTAAGCAGGGACGAGCAGTACTTC
>-|-|15|TRBV4-3|TRBJ1-2
CASSQDQDYREGYTF
TGCGCCAGCAGCCAAGATCAAGATTACCGCGAGGGCTACACCTTC
>-|-|17|TRBV5-1|TRBJ1-3
CASSLRPDTGGGNTIYF
TGCGCCAGCAGCTTAAGACCCGACACCGGGGGTGGAAACACCATATATTTT
>once|-|18|TRBV25-1|TRBJ2-3
CASSEYRGRLSKADTQYF
TGTGCCAGCAGTGAATACAGGGGGAGGTTGTCGAAGGCAGATACGCAGTATTTT
>-|TRBD2|15|TRBV6-6|TRBJ2-1
CASSYGTSVYNEQFF
TGTGCCAGCAGTTACGGGACTAGCGTTTACAATGAGCAGTTCTTC
>-|-|14|TRBV15|TRBJ1-4
CATSRDRRGEKLFF
TGTGCCACCAGCAGAGATCGCCGGGGTGAAAAACTGTTTTTT
>-|TRBD1|14|TRBV5-1|TRBJ2-1
CASSTGQNYNEQFF
TGCGCCAGCAGCACGGGACAGAACTACAATGAGCAGTTCTTC
>-|-|14|TRBV10-3|TRBJ1-1
CAISGGQKNTEAFF
TGTGCCATCAGTGGTGGACAGAAGAACACTGAAGCTTTCTTT
>-|-|15|TRBV10-3|TRBJ1-5
CAISVSWGLGQPQHF
TGTGCCATCAGTGTGTCATGGGGGCTTGGTCAGCCCCAGCATTTT
>-|TRBD2|16|TRBV4-2|TRBJ2-2
CASSQDTSGHTGELFF
TGTGCCAGCAGCCAAGACACTAGCGGCCACACCGGGGAGCTGTTTTTT
>-|-|14|TRBV19|TRBJ1-2
CASSIAGGNYGYTF
TGTGCCAGTAGTATCGCGGGTGGTAACTATGGCTACACCTTC
>few|TRBD2|13|TRBV9|TRBJ2-7
CASRSSGNYEQYF
TGTGCCAGCAGGTCAAGCGGGAACTACGAGCAGTACTTC
>once|TRBD2|15|TRBV6-4|TRBJ2-1
CASSDDTSENNEQFF
TGTGCCAGCAGTGACGATACTAGCGAAAACAATGAGCAGTTCTTC
>-|TRBD1|18|TRBV19|TRBJ1-1
CASSIDGPGQGVWTEAFF
TGTGCCAGTAGTATAGACGGCCCGGGACAGGGTGTGTGGACTGAAGCTTTCTTT
>-|-|16|TRBV5-6|TRBJ1-6
CASSSTTRAGNSPLHF
TGTGCCAGCAGCTCGACGACCCGTGCAGGGAATTCACCCCTCCACTTT
>-|TRBD1|14|TRBV2|TRBJ1-5
CASSKRTGDQPQHF
TGTGCCAGCAGTAAGCGGACAGGGGATCAGCCCCAGCATTTT
>-|TRBD1|14|TRBV19|TRBJ1-2
CASSLGQGTYGYTF
TGTGCCAGTAGTCTCGGACAGGGGACGTATGGCTACACCTTC
>-|-|15|TRBV4-1|TRBJ1-5
CASSHPEWGGQPQHF
TGCGCCAGCAGCCACCCAGAGTGGGGCGGACAGCCCCAGCATTTT
>-|TRBD1|15|TRBV2|TRBJ1-1
CASNLHSQGYTEAFF
TGTGCCAGCAACCTCCACTCACAGGGGTACACTGAAGCTTTCTTT
>-|-|14|TRBV25-1|TRBJ2-5
CASSGIITQGAQYF
TGTGCCAGCAGTGGTATCATCACCCAAGGGGCCCAGTACTTC
>-|TRBD1|16|TRBV27|TRBJ1-5
CASSLTPGGGGQPQHF
TGTGCCAGCAGTCTAACCCCAGGGGGCGGCGGGCAGCCCCAGCATTTT
>-|TRBD2|20|TRBV7-3|TRBJ2-3
CASSLTYSSGSLSVADTQYF
TGTGCCAGCAGCTTAACGTATTCTAGCGGGAGTCTGTCCGTGGCTGATACGCAGTATTTT
>once|TRBD1|15|TRBV2|TRBJ2-5
CASRRDSDRFGTQYF
TGTGCCAGCAGACGCGACTCGGACAGGTTTGGGACCCAGTACTTC
>-|-|15|TRBV28|TRBJ2-7
CASLGTLPQLYEQYF
TGTGCCAGTTTAGGGACTCTCCCGCAACTCTACGAGCAGTACTTC
>-|-|15|TRBV7-9|TRBJ2-7
CAGSSTTGSPYEQYF
TGTGCCGGCAGCTCAACGACAGGCTCACCATACGAGCAGTACTTC
>-|-|14|TRBV19|TRBJ2-1
CASSIQEGRNEQFF
TGTGCCAGTAGTATCCAGGAGGGGCGAAATGAGCAGTTCTTC
>once|-|16|TRBV7-8|TRBJ2-3
CASSFKQGWGADTQYF
TGTGCCAGCAGCTTCAAACAGGGATGGGGTGCAGATACGCAGTATTTT
>-|TRBD1|11|TRBV29-1|TRBJ2-7
CSAGQTYEQYF
TGCAGCGCGGGACAGACCTACGAGCAGTACTTC
>-|TRBD1|13|TRBV6-7|TRBJ2-5
CASSRQGWVTQYF
TGTGCCAGCAGCCGACAGGGATGGGTGACCCAGTACTTC
>once|-|15|TRBV30|TRBJ2-1
CAWSVGALSYNEQFF
TGTGCCTGGAGTGTGGGGGCCCTCTCCTACAATGAGCAGTTCTTC
>-|-|13|TRBV2|TRBJ1-1
CASSVTGNTEAFF
TGTGCCAGCAGTGTGACAGGGAACACTGAAGCTTTCTTT